This is a list of T cell receptor beta chains from one sample in a study of shared clonotypes between healthy human individuals. The method was immunoSEQ multiplex PCR; TCRdb's version includes in-frame clones alone and lacks a portion of them. The table records about 490,000 clones, over 60% of them present only once. The material sequenced was PBMCs. Receptors originate from a woman in her thirties or forties in good health. Some clones in this sample may be carry-over from other donors' samples. Each CDR3 is given with its conserved first and last residue. The order of the fields is clone size, V gene, CDR3 length, J gene, D gene, CDR3 protein, CDR3 DNA. A D gene is named only where the DNA matches it firmly. Not all rows give a size; the values are once, few, many and, for expanded clones, a class.

NA	TRBV9	14	TRBJ2-1	NA	CASSVGSSYNEQFF	TGTGCCAGCAGCGTAGGATCCTCCTACAATGAGCAGTTCTTC
NA	TRBV7-2	13	TRBJ1-1	NA	CASSPSRYTEAFF	TGTGCCAGCAGCCCTAGTCGGTACACTGAAGCTTTCTTT
NA	TRBV7-9	17	TRBJ1-1	NA	CASSLGASELTNTEAFF	TGTGCCAGCAGCTTAGGGGCATCGGAACTGACGAACACTGAAGCTTTCTTT
NA	TRBV15	16	TRBJ2-1	NA	CATSREPWSSYNEQFF	TGTGCCACCAGCAGAGAACCGTGGAGCTCCTACAATGAGCAGTTCTTC
once	TRBV7-9	15	TRBJ2-1	TRBD2	CASSLPSGGYNEQFF	TGTGCCAGCAGCTTACCGAGCGGGGGGTACAATGAGCAGTTCTTC
NA	TRBV29-1	14	TRBJ1-1	TRBD1	CSVTRQGADTEAFF	TGCAGCGTAACCCGACAGGGGGCGGACACTGAAGCTTTCTTT
NA	TRBV20-1	11	TRBJ2-1	NA	CSARDPYEQFF	TGCAGTGCTAGAGATCCCTATGAGCAGTTCTTC
NA	TRBV19	18	TRBJ2-2	TRBD2	CASSIYLLAGGRTGELFF	TGTGCCAGTAGTATCTATCTGCTAGCGGGAGGTCGGACCGGGGAGCTGTTTTTT
few	TRBV10-3	14	TRBJ2-2	NA	CAISDGQLTGELFF	TGTGCCATCAGTGATGGACAGCTCACCGGGGAGCTGTTTTTT
NA	TRBV14	15	TRBJ2-5	TRBD2	CASSPGLAGGETQYF	TGTGCCAGCAGCCCCGGACTAGCGGGAGGAGAGACCCAGTACTTC
NA	TRBV19	14	TRBJ1-1	TRBD1	CASSRQGAGTEAFF	TGTGCCAGTTCACGACAGGGGGCGGGCACTGAAGCTTTCTTT
many	TRBV4-3	13	TRBJ2-4	TRBD2	CASSQDRAGGPVF	TGCGCCAGCAGCCAAGATAGGGCGGGAGGGCCTGTCTTC
few	TRBV4-1	15	TRBJ1-6	TRBD1	CASSQGQTKNSPLHF	TGCGCCAGCAGCCAGGGACAGACAAAAAATTCACCCCTCCACTTT
NA	TRBV5-1	16	TRBJ2-7	NA	CASSWGLGAPVYEQYF	TGCGCCAGCAGCTGGGGGTTAGGGGCCCCTGTCTACGAGCAGTACTTC
NA	TRBV7-3	15	TRBJ2-1	NA	CASSLTPSGVQEQFF	TGTGCCAGCAGCTTAACCCCTTCTGGGGTCCAGGAGCAGTTCTTC
NA	TRBV4-1	15	TRBJ1-2	NA	CASSQDNGGNYGYTF	TGCGCCAGCAGCCAAGACAACGGGGGGAACTATGGCTACACCTTC
NA	TRBV11-2	17	TRBJ2-7	TRBD2	CASSAQPGTSGSYEQYF	TGTGCCAGCAGCGCCCAACCCGGGACTAGCGGGTCCTACGAGCAGTACTTC
NA	TRBV13	14	TRBJ2-7	TRBD1	CASSLGTVSYEQYF	TGTGCCAGCAGCTTGGGGACAGTCTCCTACGAGCAGTACTTC
NA	TRBV27	15	TRBJ2-4	TRBD1	CASSRGDRTVNIQYF	TGTGCCAGCAGTCGAGGGGACAGAACAGTAAACATTCAGTACTTC
NA	TRBV2	13	TRBJ1-4	TRBD1	CASKQGAEEKLFF	TGTGCCAGCAAACAGGGGGCTGAAGAAAAACTGTTTTTT
NA	TRBV5-1	13	TRBJ2-1	NA	CASSLIQQNEQFF	TGCGCCAGCAGCTTGATCCAGCAGAATGAGCAGTTCTTC
once	TRBV6-1	13	TRBJ2-7	NA	CASKGKGYYEQYF	TGTGCCAGCAAGGGGAAGGGCTACTACGAGCAGTACTTC
NA	TRBV15	17	TRBJ2-7	TRBD1	CATSRATGTGSPYEQYF	TGTGCCACCAGCAGAGCAACCGGGACAGGGTCCCCCTACGAGCAGTACTTC
NA	TRBV2	14	TRBJ2-2	NA	CASQGPGTTGELFF	TGTGCCAGCCAAGGCCCCGGGACGACCGGGGAGCTGTTTTTT
NA	TRBV28	13	TRBJ2-1	TRBD2	CASSLGGRGPQFF	TGTGCCAGCAGTTTAGGTGGGAGGGGCCCCCAGTTCTTC
NA	TRBV7-8	14	TRBJ2-7	NA	CASSNKWGSVEQYF	TGTGCCAGCAGCAATAAATGGGGCAGTGTAGAGCAGTACTTC
NA	TRBV7-3	13	TRBJ2-2	NA	CASGSANTGELFF	TGTGCCAGCGGGAGCGCGAACACCGGGGAGCTGTTTTTT
few	TRBV5-5	14	TRBJ2-5	NA	CASSFRDSEETQYF	TGTGCCAGCAGCTTCAGGGACTCCGAAGAGACCCAGTACTTC
NA	TRBV29-1	11	TRBJ2-1	NA	CSGGVYNEQFF	TGCAGCGGGGGGGTTTACAATGAGCAGTTCTTC
NA	TRBV19	17	TRBJ1-5	NA	CASSIRGVRSGNQPQHF	TGTGCCAGTAGTATCAGAGGGGTACGGAGTGGGAATCAGCCCCAGCATTTT
many	TRBV7-9	14	TRBJ1-1	NA	CASSSTDRNTEAFF	TGTGCCAGCAGCTCAACGGACAGGAACACTGAAGCTTTCTTT
once	TRBV5-5	15	TRBJ1-2	NA	CASSLERGSNYGYTF	TGTGCCAGCAGCTTGGAAAGGGGGTCTAACTATGGCTACACCTTC
NA	TRBV5-4	13	TRBJ1-4	NA	CASSWDLNEKLFF	TGTGCCAGCAGCTGGGATCTTAATGAAAAACTGTTTTTT
NA	TRBV5-4	15	TRBJ2-2	NA	CASSQEDFGVGELFF	TGTGCCAGCAGCCAAGAAGATTTTGGGGTCGGGGAGCTGTTTTTT
NA	TRBV18	14	TRBJ1-4	NA	CASFGTTTNEKLFF	TGTGCCAGCTTCGGGACAACAACTAATGAAAAACTGTTTTTT
NA	TRBV11-1	15	TRBJ2-1	TRBD1	CASSPRQGAVGEQFF	TGTGCCAGCAGCCCCCGACAGGGGGCAGTTGGTGAGCAGTTCTTC
many	TRBV18	14	TRBJ1-1	TRBD1	CASSVDREGAEAFF	TGTGCCAGCTCCGTGGACAGGGAGGGTGCTGAAGCTTTCTTT
once	TRBV28	14	TRBJ1-1	NA	CASTKPQGNTEAFF	TGTGCCAGCACAAAACCCCAGGGTAATACTGAAGCTTTCTTT
NA	TRBV30	15	TRBJ2-3	NA	CACQGGSGMADTQYF	TGTGCCTGCCAGGGGGGTAGCGGGATGGCAGATACGCAGTATTTT
NA	TRBV5-1	12	TRBJ1-1	NA	CASSEGGTEAFF	TGCGCCAGCAGCGAGGGGGGTACTGAAGCTTTCTTT
NA	TRBV29-1	14	TRBJ2-3	TRBD2	CSVAGTSGTDTQYF	TGCAGCGTAGCCGGGACTAGCGGGACAGATACGCAGTATTTT
once	TRBV27	15	TRBJ2-3	NA	CASSFVAGLTDTQYF	TGTGCCAGCAGTTTTGTGGCAGGCCTCACAGATACGCAGTATTTT
NA	TRBV5-1	16	TRBJ2-7	NA	CASSLGGSVGSYEQYF	TGCGCCAGCAGCTTGGGAGGGTCGGTCGGCTCCTACGAGCAGTACTTC
NA	TRBV19	15	TRBJ1-5	NA	CASSIGRAFNQPQHF	TGTGCCAGTAGTATCGGGAGGGCATTCAATCAGCCCCAGCATTTT
few	TRBV6-6	15	TRBJ2-6	NA	CASRPPQIGANVLTF	TGTGCCAGCCGGCCACCGCAGATAGGGGCCAACGTCCTGACTTTC
NA	TRBV7-2	14	TRBJ2-3	NA	CASSLGRNTDTQYF	TGTGCCAGCAGCTTAGGGCGCAACACAGATACGCAGTATTTT
NA	TRBV14	14	TRBJ2-7	TRBD1	CASSLGQGSYEQYF	TGTGCCAGCAGCCTGGGACAGGGGAGCTACGAGCAGTACTTC
NA	TRBV5-1	8	TRBJ1-3	NA	CASSLFDF	TGCGCCAGCAGCTTGTTCGATTTT
few	TRBV5-1	19	TRBJ2-1	TRBD2	CASSVLPRTSGSSYNEQFF	TGCGCCAGCAGCGTGCTCCCTAGGACTAGCGGGAGCAGCTACAATGAGCAGTTCTTC
NA	TRBV30	15	TRBJ2-2	TRBD2	CAWRMGGGDTGELFF	TGTGCCTGGAGGATGGGCGGGGGAGACACCGGGGAGCTGTTTTTT
NA	TRBV6-1	15	TRBJ2-7	TRBD2	CASSLGLAGDSEQYF	TGTGCCAGCAGTTTAGGACTAGCGGGAGATAGCGAGCAGTACTTC
NA	TRBV7-2	17	TRBJ2-5	NA	CASSLALRAGVWETQYF	TGTGCCAGCAGCTTAGCCCTCAGGGCAGGAGTGTGGGAGACCCAGTACTTC
NA	TRBV7-9	19	TRBJ2-2	TRBD2	CASSPRTSGSLVNTGELFF	TGTGCCAGCAGCCCCCGGACTAGCGGGAGTTTGGTGAACACCGGGGAGCTGTTTTTT
many	TRBV11-1	13	TRBJ1-1	NA	CASSLAHLSEAFF	TGTGCCAGCAGCTTAGCCCACCTCTCTGAAGCTTTCTTT
once	TRBV7-2	15	TRBJ1-2	NA	CASSFLTVANYGYTF	TGTGCCAGCAGCTTTTTGACAGTAGCTAACTATGGCTACACCTTC
NA	TRBV6-5	12	TRBJ1-2	TRBD1	CASSRTGNGYTF	TGTGCCAGCAGTAGGACAGGGAATGGCTACACCTTC
NA	TRBV28	16	TRBJ2-5	TRBD2	CASSLPTSGSRETQYF	TGTGCCAGCAGTCTCCCAACTAGCGGGAGTCGTGAGACCCAGTACTTC
NA	TRBV7-9	14	TRBJ2-5	NA	CASSLGGYGETQYF	TGTGCCAGCAGCTTAGGGGGCTATGGGGAGACCCAGTACTTC